This record looks at one TCR beta chain sequence and its context. What it binds is unknown. This sample is part of a study of blood T cells in healthy people across ages. Study conclusions and caveats: More naive CD4+ cells and higher diversity were found in long-lived than in aged donors.

A J-beta primer mix and a sample-barcoded 5' primer were used in a second PCR of roughly 6 to 11 cycles. TCRdb reprocessed the 5' RACE reads via MiXCR and lists one record per CDR3 protein. The top ten hold around 24% of the sample, which has hundreds of thousands of distinct CDR3 sequences, just over 55% seen once. CDR1 is SEHNR, CDR2 FQNEAQ, per germline (reference sequence). The V end lost 2 bases, the J end lost 5 bases, and 12 bases lay between the germline ends. The CDR3 spans 15 residues. What was sequenced was blood. The chain combines TRBV7-9 with TRBJ1-4; TRBD1 might be the D (5 bases). The sequence derives from a man aged 35 to 55 in good health. For the CDR3, the DNA is TGTGCCAGCAGCTTAAGACAGCAAACCAATGAAAAACTGTTTTTT. Protein product: CASSLRQQTNEKLFF.